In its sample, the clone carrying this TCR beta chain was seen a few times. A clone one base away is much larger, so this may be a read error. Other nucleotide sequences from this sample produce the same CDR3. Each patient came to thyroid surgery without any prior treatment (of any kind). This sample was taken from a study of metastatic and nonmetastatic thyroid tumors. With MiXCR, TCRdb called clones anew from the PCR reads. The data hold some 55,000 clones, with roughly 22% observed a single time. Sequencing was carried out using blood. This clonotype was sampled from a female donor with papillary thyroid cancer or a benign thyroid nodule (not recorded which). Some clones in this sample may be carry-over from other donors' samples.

CDR3 DNA sequence: TGCAGCGTCACAGGGAGGGCGACTAATGAAAAACTGTTTTTT. Translation: CSVTGRATNEKLFF. The rearrangement links TRBV29-1 to TRBJ1-4, with D tentatively TRBD1 (6 bases). The V end was cut by 6 bases, the J end by 2 bases, with 13 bases between. Germline assignment: CDR1 SQVTM and CDR2 ANQGSEA. The CDR3 has 14 residues.